This TCR beta chain was sequenced in a study of Tregs in tolerant kidney transplant recipients. Libraries were prepared by immunoSEQ multiplex PCR; TCRdb keeps only in-frame clonotypes and omits some of them. The sample has around 98,000 clones, 93% seen once; the top ten hold 0.46%. In germline, CDR1 is SGHTA, CDR2 FQGTGA. This CDR3 contains 14 residues. The V and J ends lost 5 bases and 5 bases respectively, with 16 bases between them. The sequencing here drew on CD4+ T cells from blood, taken before the transplant. V and J are TRBV7-3 and TRBJ2-7; D is perhaps TRBD2 (7 bases). This receptor was taken from a human donor who received a combined kidney and bone marrow transplant. The CDR3 loop is CASSPMGGPNEQYF. CDR3 bases: TGTGCCAGCAGCCCCATGGGGGGGCCCAACGAGCAGTACTTC.